These 10 T cell receptor beta chains were all obtained from the same sample, sequenced in a study of cytomegalovirus exposure and HLA in healthy donors. Clones were read by immunoSEQ multiplex PCR, and TCRdb kept only the in-frame ones, dropping some. The table shows 250,000 to 400,000 clones, with 88% occurring only once. Sequencing was done on a sample of PBMCs. The source is a man aged 30-40 years in good health and CMV-seronegative.

This sequence joins TRBV18 and TRBJ2-1, with TRBD1 as a possible D gene (6 bases). The CDR3 is 14 residues long. Germline assignment: CDR1 KGHSH and CDR2 LQKENI. Trimming took off 0 bases at V and 6 bases at J, with 9 bases between the two ends. CDR3 DNA: TGTGCCAGCTCACCACCCTCGACAGGCAATGAGCAGTTCTTC. Amino acid sequence: CASSPPSTGNEQFF. The full variable domain, completed using reference TRBV18 and TRBJ2-1, is NAGVMQNPRHLVRRRGQEARLRCSPMKGHSHVYWYRQLPEEGLKFMVYLQKENIIDESGMPKERFSAEFPKEGPSILRIQQVVRGDSAAYFCASSPPSTGNEQFFGPGTRLTVL.

J is TRBJ1-2 and V is TRBV5-4, with D maybe TRBD1 (6 bases). Trimming took off 7 bases at V and 4 bases at J, with 20 bases between the two ends. CDR1 SGHNT and CDR2 YYREEE come from the germline V gene (reference sequence). The CDR3 is 15 amino acids. The CDR3 DNA follows: TGTGCCAGCTACGTACGGCAGGGGATGAGCTATGGCTACACCTTC. Encoded protein: CASYVRQGMSYGYTF.

This clone has a handful of counts. The J gene is TRBJ1-1, the V gene TRBV20-1; D ambiguous. Looked up from germline, CDR1 is DFQATT and CDR2 is SNEGSKA (reference sequence). The CDR3 length is 11 residues. Trimming removed 7 bases at V and 3 bases at J, with 9 bases between. The CDR3 coding sequence is TGCAGTGGCCAACGGGACACTGAAGCTTTCTTT. This encodes CSGQRDTEAFF.

The chain carries TRBV5-1 and TRBJ2-1; 10 nucleotides match TRBD2. Germline loops: CDR1 SGHRS, CDR2 YFSETQ. This CDR3 contains 19 residues. With 7 bases clipped from V and 4 bases from J, the junction kept 20 bases outside the gene matches. In DNA form, the CDR3 reads TGCGCCAGCCTCCCGAGGAGCGGGGGGGGGTTCCAGCTTTACAATGAGCAGTTCTTC. Translating gives CASLPRSGGGFQLYNEQFF.

The J gene is TRBJ1-1, the V gene TRBV25-1; D is possibly TRBD1 (6 bases). There are 13 residues in the CDR3. Looked up from germline, CDR1 is MGHDK and CDR2 is SYGVNS. V was trimmed by 6 bases and J by 2 bases, leaving 10 bases between them. The DNA of the CDR3 is TGTGCCAGCAGATTACAGGGCAACACTGAAGCTTTCTTT. It is translated as CASRLQGNTEAFF.

This chain connects TRBV10-3 to TRBJ2-3, with 10 bases matching TRBD1. J gave up 2 bases and V 6 bases, and 5 bases lay outside the gene matches. The length of the CDR3 is 15 residues. Germline V CDR1 and CDR2: ENHRY, SYGVKD. CDR3: CAIRADRGDTDTQYF. Here the CDR3 DNA reads TGTGCCATCAGGGCGGACAGGGGGGACACAGATACGCAGTATTTT.

The rearrangement joins TRBV7-9 to TRBJ1-6; the D gene is possibly TRBD1 (6 bases). Trimming shortened V by 5 bases and J by 8 bases, and 19 bases separated the two germline ends. This CDR3 region has 16 residues. CDR1 is SEHNR, CDR2 FQNEAQ, per germline (reference sequence). CDR3: CASSNRDTPEDSPLHF. The CDR3 nucleotides read TGTGCCAGCAGCAACAGGGATACCCCTGAAGATTCACCCCTCCACTTT.

This sequence joins TRBV4-1 and TRBJ1-2; no reliable D call. The CDR3 has 15 amino acids. Germline-derived CDR1 and CDR2 are MGHRA and YSYEKL. V gave up 0 bases and J gave up 1 base, with 9 bases separating them. In nucleotides, the CDR3 is TGCGCCAGCAGCCAAGAGCAACACCATAACTATGGCTACACCTTC. It codes for CASSQEQHHNYGYTF.

This clone was found once. The chain recombines TRBV6-5 with TRBJ2-2, with a weak D call TRBD2 (5 bases). CDR3 size: 13 residues. V lost 7 bases and J lost 3, with 9 bases in between. CDR1 is MNHEY, CDR2 SVGAGI, per germline. The CDR3 here is CASTHGDTGELFF. The CDR3, as DNA: TGTGCCAGCACCCACGGGGACACCGGGGAGCTGTTTTTT.

The J gene is TRBJ1-1, the V gene TRBV6-5, with 7 bases lining up with TRBD1. The germline gives CDR1 MNHEY, CDR2 SVGAGI. Trimming cost V 1 base and J 1 base; bases outside gene matches: 3. There are 15 residues in the CDR3. CDR3 nucleotide sequence: TGTGCCAGCAGTTACTACGGGACAGCGAACACTGAAGCTTTCTTT. This sequence encodes CASSYYGTANTEAFF.